Each of the 5 T cell receptor beta chains below was sequenced from the same sample in a study of blood T cell repertoires in COVID-19. Generated by immunoSEQ multiplex PCR, the TCRdb table keeps only in-frame clones and is missing some. The table includes about 180,000 clones, 88% detected once. Sequencing input: peripheral blood. The receptors here all came from a woman between 25 and 40 years old with acute or convalescent COVID-19.

The chain combines TRBV7-9 with TRBJ1-2; D not certain. The V end was cut by 1 base, the J end by 5 bases, with 8 bases between. Per the germline V gene, CDR1 is SEHNR and CDR2 is FQNEAQ (reference sequence). This CDR3 has 13 residues. The DNA for the CDR3 is TGTGCCAGCAGCTTAGGGACTTATTATGGCTACACCTTC. Translation: CASSLGTYYGYTF.

The chain links TRBV7-9 to TRBJ1-1, with D unresolved. The germline V gene encodes CDR1 SEHNR and CDR2 FQNEAQ (reference sequence). The germline V and J ends were trimmed by 0 bases and 8 bases, with 7 bases remaining between them. The length of the CDR3 is 12 residues. DNA for the CDR3: TGTGCCAGCAGCTTAGCGCTACCCGAAGCTTTCTTT. Its translation: CASSLALPEAFF.

Only one count was recorded for this clone. The V and J genes are TRBV5-5 and TRBJ2-7, with TRBD1 matching 7 bases. From germline, CDR1 is SGHKS and CDR2 YYEKEE (reference sequence). The V gene end was trimmed by 3 bases and the J gene end by 5 bases; junction bases not matched to a gene: 11. The CDR3 contains 15 residues. CDR3 region: CASSYGAPTGNEQYF. CDR3 DNA: TGTGCCAGCAGCTACGGGGCACCGACAGGGAACGAGCAGTACTTC. Together with reference TRBV5-5 and TRBJ2-7, the CDR3 gives the full variable domain: DAGVTQSPTHLIKTRGQQVTLRCSPISGHKSVSWYQQVLGQGPQFIFQYYEKEERGRGNFPDRFSARQFPNYSSELNVNALLLGDSALYLCASSYGAPTGNEQYFGPGTRLTVT.

The chain employs TRBV6-5 and TRBJ1-1; D not resolved. This CDR3 comprises 11 residues. V was shortened by 8 bases and J by 0 bases, with 4 bases between the two germline ends. The germline V gene encodes CDR1 MNHEY and CDR2 SVGAGI. The CDR3 region has the DNA TGTGCCAGCCATCTGAACACTGAAGCTTTCTTT. As protein: CASHLNTEAFF.

The V gene is TRBV6-5, the J gene TRBJ1-2, with D possibly being TRBD1 (6 bases). Per germline, CDR1 MNHEY and CDR2 SVGAGI. V lost 4 bases and J 4 bases, leaving 10 bases between the germline ends. The CDR3 consists of 13 residues. Written as DNA, the CDR3 is TGTGCCAGCAGTTCACAGGGTTCCTATGGCTACACCTTC. This sequence encodes CASSSQGSYGYTF.